This TCR beta chain came from a study of blood T cell repertoires in COVID-19. Data came from immunoSEQ multiplex PCR; TCRdb stores just in-frame clones and leaves some out. The sample lists 200,000 to 300,000 clones, about 86% occurring once. Germline loops: CDR1 SNHLY, CDR2 FYNNEI. Trimming cost V 4 bases and J 5 bases, with 18 bases left between them. The CDR3 has 16 amino acids. What was sequenced was peripheral blood. This TCR derives from a woman older than 75 with acute or convalescent COVID-19. The chain joins TRBV2 to TRBJ1-5; a possible D gene is TRBD1 (5 bases). CDR3 sequence reads: CASSGPLGVGDQPQHF. Here the CDR3 DNA reads TGTGCCAGCAGTGGACCCCTAGGGGTAGGAGATCAGCCCCAGCATTTT.